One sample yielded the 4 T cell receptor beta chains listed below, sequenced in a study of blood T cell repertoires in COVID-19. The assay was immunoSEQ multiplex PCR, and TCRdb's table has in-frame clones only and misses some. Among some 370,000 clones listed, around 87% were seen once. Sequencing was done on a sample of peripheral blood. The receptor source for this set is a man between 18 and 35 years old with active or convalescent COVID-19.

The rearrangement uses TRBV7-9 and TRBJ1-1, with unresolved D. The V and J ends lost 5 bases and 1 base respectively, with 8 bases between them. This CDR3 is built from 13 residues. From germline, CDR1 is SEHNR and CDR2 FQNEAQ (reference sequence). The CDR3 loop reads CASSRRENTEAFF. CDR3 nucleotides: TGTGCCAGCAGCCGGAGAGAGAACACTGAAGCTTTCTTT.

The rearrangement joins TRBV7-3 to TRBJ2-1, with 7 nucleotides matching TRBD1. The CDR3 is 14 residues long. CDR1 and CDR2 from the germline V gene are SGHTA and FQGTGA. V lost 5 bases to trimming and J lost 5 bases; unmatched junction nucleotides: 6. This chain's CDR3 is CASSTTGEDNEQFF. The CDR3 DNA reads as TGTGCCAGCAGCACAACAGGGGAAGACAATGAGCAGTTCTTC.

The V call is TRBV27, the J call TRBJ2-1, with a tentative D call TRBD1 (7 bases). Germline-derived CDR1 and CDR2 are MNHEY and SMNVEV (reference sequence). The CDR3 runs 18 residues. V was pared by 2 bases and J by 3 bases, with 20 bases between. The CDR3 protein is CASSLGRRGQHSYNEQFF. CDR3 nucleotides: TGTGCCAGCAGTTTAGGGAGGAGGGGGCAACACAGCTACAATGAGCAGTTCTTC.

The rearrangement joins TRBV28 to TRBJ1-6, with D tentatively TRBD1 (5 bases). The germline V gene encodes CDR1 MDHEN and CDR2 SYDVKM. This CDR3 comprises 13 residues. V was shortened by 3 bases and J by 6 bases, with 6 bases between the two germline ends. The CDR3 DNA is TGTGCCAGCAGTTTTGACAGTAATTCACCCCTCCACTTT. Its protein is CASSFDSNSPLHF.